The 18 T cell receptor beta chains listed next were all sequenced from one sample in a study of beta chain features in type 1 diabetes. Broader study findings: All four CD4+ subsets from Type 1 diabetes patients carried moderately but significantly shorter TCRB CDR3s.

Their antigens are not known. As every portion of the isolated RNA was reverse transcribed, the sequencing read expressed TCRB transcripts. The repertoire was sequenced with immunoSEQ multiplex PCR; TCRdb's copy has only in-frame clones and lacks some. This sample has some 250,000 clones, with approximately 11% found just once. Input material: naive CD4+ T cells from blood. These receptors were taken from a man aged 25 to 45 with type 1 diabetes.

This chain uses TRBV19 with TRBJ1-1; D gene uncertain. CDR3 length: 14 amino acids. V lost 3 bases and J 7 bases, leaving 15 bases between the germline ends. The germline V gene has CDR1 LNHDA and CDR2 SQIVND (reference sequence). For the CDR3, the DNA is TGTGCCAGTAGTATTGTGAGCGGTAAAATTGAAGCTTTCTTT. It translates to CASSIVSGKIEAFF.

The CDR3, as DNA: TGTGCCAGCAGCAGACGACAGGGAGAGACCCAGTACTTC. This codes for CASSRRQGETQYF. V gene TRBV11-3 combines with J gene TRBJ2-5, with TRBD1 matching over 7 bases. Germline V gene data show CDR1 as SGHNT and CDR2 as YENEEA. This CDR3 is built from 13 residues. With V trimmed by 5 bases and J by 4 bases, 4 bases remained unmatched. The full variable domain, in which reference TRBV11-3 and TRBJ2-5 provide the parts outside the CDR3, is EAGVVQSPRYKIIEKKQPVAFWCNPISGHNTLYWYLQNLGQGPELLIRYENEEAVDDSQLPKDRFSAERLKGVDSTLKIQPAELGDSAVYLCASSRRQGETQYFGPGTRLLVL.

The gene calls are TRBV25-1 and TRBJ2-1, with 8 bases that match TRBD1. The CDR3 is 14 amino acids. Germline values: CDR1 MGHDK, CDR2 SYGVNS. Losses at the gene ends were 4 bases for V and 2 bases for J; bases not matched to a gene: 1. The chain's CDR3 is CASSGTGPYNEQFF. The CDR3 region has the DNA TGTGCCAGCAGTGGGACAGGGCCCTACAATGAGCAGTTCTTC.

A few counts support this clone. This chain connects TRBV7-3 to TRBJ2-3, with D possibly matching TRBD1 (5 bases). Per the germline V gene, CDR1 is SGHTA and CDR2 is FQGTGA. V lost 5 bases and J 8 bases, leaving 8 bases between the germline ends. The CDR3 consists of 11 residues. The CDR3 protein is CASSRQGTQYF. The CDR3 DNA follows: TGTGCCAGCAGCCGGCAGGGTACGCAGTATTTT.

The chain carries TRBV6-5 and TRBJ1-3; D is ambiguous. Germline V gives CDR1 MNHEY, CDR2 SVGAGI. The CDR3 extends over 15 amino acids. The V and J ends lost 2 bases and 0 bases respectively, with 8 bases between them. The CDR3, as DNA: TGTGCCAGCAGTTACGGGCCCGCCTCTGGAAACACCATATATTTT. Translation: CASSYGPASGNTIYF.

This clone turned up a few times. The chain couples TRBV9 to TRBJ2-5, with a possible D match to TRBD2 (7 bases). Trimming removed 1 base from V and 3 bases from J, with 13 bases in between. Germline CDR1 SGDLS, CDR2 YYNGEE. CDR3 length: 15 amino acids. CDR3 amino acids: CASSVSGGGEETQYF. CDR3 nucleotides: TGTGCCAGCAGCGTATCTGGGGGGGGCGAAGAGACCCAGTACTTC.

The V call is TRBV5-1, the J call TRBJ2-5; 8 bases are a match to TRBD2. The CDR3 covers 13 residues. With V trimmed by 5 bases and J by 6 bases, 6 bases remained unmatched. Germline V gives CDR1 SGHRS, CDR2 YFSETQ. This chain's CDR3 is CASSTGGQKTQYF. Written as DNA, the CDR3 is TGCGCCAGCAGTACGGGGGGGCAGAAGACCCAGTACTTC.

A few counts support this clone. The chain joins TRBV18 to TRBJ1-2; no firm D call. Germline CDR1 is KGHSH and CDR2 is LQKENI. The CDR3 is 14 amino acids. The germline V and J ends were trimmed by 0 bases and 4 bases, with 9 bases remaining between them. The CDR3 sequence is CASSPPLNSYGYTF. The CDR3 coding sequence is TGTGCCAGCTCACCACCGCTAAACAGCTATGGCTACACCTTC.

The V call is TRBV5-4, the J call TRBJ1-2; perhaps TRBD1 as D (5 bases). The CDR3 has 14 residues. Trimming left V 5 bases short and J 4 bases short, with 15 bases between. CDR1 and CDR2 (germline): SGHNT, YYREEE (reference sequence). CDR3 protein: CASRTWPGGYGYTF. In DNA, the CDR3 is TGTGCCAGCAGAACTTGGCCGGGGGGCTATGGCTACACCTTC.

The chain links TRBV6-5 to TRBJ1-2, with TRBD1 matching over 9 bases. Germline V gives CDR1 MNHEY, CDR2 SVGAGI. The CDR3 loop spans 15 amino acids. V trimming: 6 bases; J trimming: 2 bases; junction bases outside the gene matches: 7. CDR3 region: CASRTRDRGNYGYTF. The CDR3 region has the DNA TGTGCCAGCAGAACTCGCGACAGGGGGAACTATGGCTACACCTTC.

This clone was picked up a small number of times. The chain employs TRBV6-5 and TRBJ2-5, with a weak D call TRBD2 (6 bases). Germline CDR1 and CDR2: MNHEY and SVGAGI. The CDR3 has 11 residues. Trimming cost V 8 bases and J 5 bases, with 9 bases left between them. The CDR3 region has the DNA TGTGCCAGCGTCCGGGGGGAGACCCAGTACTTC. This codes for CASVRGETQYF.

This clone was seen once. This sequence joins TRBV6-1 and TRBJ2-7; D not certain. The V end lost 4 bases, the J end lost 0 bases, and 4 bases lay between the germline ends. In germline, CDR1 is MNHNS, CDR2 SASEGT. This CDR3 has 12 amino acids. The CDR3 loop reads CASSGVSYEQYF. As DNA, the CDR3 is TGTGCCAGCAGTGGAGTCTCCTACGAGCAGTACTTC.

This clone appeared a few times. The V call is TRBV4-2, the J call TRBJ2-1, with 8 bases fitting TRBD2. The CDR3 runs 17 residues. The germline V gene encodes CDR1 LGHNA and CDR2 YNFKEQ. The V gene end was trimmed by 3 bases and the J gene end by 9 bases; junction bases not matched to a gene: 16. The DNA for the CDR3 is TGTGCCAGCAGCCAGGAATTAGGACTAGTCGGGGGGGGTGAGCAGTTCTTC. It encodes CASSQELGLVGGGEQFF.

This clone was observed a few times. The gene calls are TRBV9 and TRBJ2-5; 7 nucleotides agree with TRBD1. J gave up 1 base and V 0 bases, and 9 bases lay outside the gene matches. CDR3 size: 17 residues. CDR1 SGDLS and CDR2 YYNGEE come from the germline V gene. The CDR3 sequence is CASSVGSTGTAQETQYF. The DNA for the CDR3 is TGTGCCAGCAGCGTAGGATCAACCGGGACAGCCCAAGAGACCCAGTACTTC.

CDR3 bases: TGCGCCAGCAGCGCAGGACAGGGAAGCACAGATACGCAGTATTTT. Protein: CASSAGQGSTDTQYF. The chain joins TRBV5-1 to TRBJ2-3; 8 bases map to TRBD1. CDR3 length: 15 residues. Germline V gene lookup returns CDR1 SGHRS and CDR2 YFSETQ. The V gene end was trimmed by 4 bases and the J gene end by 0 bases; junction bases not matched to a gene: 4.

The table lists this clone with a few counts. The V and J genes are TRBV9 and TRBJ2-1; TRBD1 aligns across 11 bases. The J segment lost 2 bases and the V segment lost 4 bases, leaving 11 bases of the junction unmatched. The CDR3 is 18 residues long. Germline CDR1 is SGDLS and CDR2 is YYNGEE. For the CDR3, the DNA is TGTGCCAGCAGCTTTCGGGGGACAGGGGGTATCGCCTACAATGAGCAGTTCTTC. Amino acids: CASSFRGTGGIAYNEQFF.

The V and J genes are TRBV25-1 and TRBJ1-6; D is possibly TRBD1 (5 bases). From germline, CDR1 is MGHDK and CDR2 SYGVNS. The germline V and J ends were trimmed by 0 bases and 10 bases, with 16 bases remaining between them. This CDR3 has 16 residues. The CDR3 nucleotides read TGTGCCAGCAGTGAATATGGAGGGGCCCTCGGATCACCCCTCCACTTT. Amino acids: CASSEYGGALGSPLHF.

This clone turned up a few times. The chain uses TRBV14 and TRBJ2-2, with D possibly being TRBD1 (6 bases). Trimming pared 5 bases from V and 9 bases from J, leaving 10 bases between. Looked up from germline, CDR1 is SGHDN and CDR2 is FVKESK. CDR3 length equals 12 residues. In nucleotides, the CDR3 is TGTGCCAGCAGCGCACAGGGACGGGAGCTGTTTTTT. As protein: CASSAQGRELFF.